Listed below are T cell receptor beta chains from one sample, sequenced in a study of T cell changes during pregnancy in multiple sclerosis. This table comes from immunoSEQ multiplex PCR, and its TCRdb copy is limited to in-frame clones, with some not included. The data contain 45,000 to 50,000 clones, nearly 95% of them singletons. Sequences were derived from peripheral blood, sampled in the third trimester of pregnancy. The receptors shown here come from a female donor with multiple sclerosis, enrolled in a pregnancy study. Each CDR3 is given without its conserved first and last residue.

ASRRVTGQLLFGYYEAF | TRBJ1-1 | TRBV19
ATSREGTGTNVLT | TRBJ2-6 | TRBV15
ASGVGGSPLH | TRBJ1-6 | TRBV7-8
ASRPGRERYEQY | TRBJ2-7 | TRBV6-5
ASSPIGGYEQY | TRBJ2-7 | TRBV7-8
ASSQDETSERRQQY | TRBJ2-5 | TRBV4-3
AWSLGLAGATDTQY | TRBJ2-3 | TRBV30
ASSLTTSGSRNEQF | TRBJ2-1 | TRBV7-9
AWSSPNTEAF | TRBJ1-1 | TRBV30
ASSVGASGITDTQY | TRBJ2-3 | TRBV9
ASSAPGLAGGETQY | TRBJ2-5 | TRBV6-1
ASSRQGGETQY | TRBJ2-5 | TRBV6-5
AISWAGTASYEQY | TRBJ2-7 | TRBV10-3
ASSPQRTSYEQY | TRBJ2-7 | TRBV18
ASSLIAGELFEQF | TRBJ2-1 | TRBV27
ASSTSGRHTGELF | TRBJ2-2 | TRBV19
ASSPGKGQGNTEAF | TRBJ1-1 | TRBV7-9
ASNPRDNEQF | TRBJ2-1 | TRBV5-5
SVIRTGEQF | TRBJ2-1 | TRBV29-1
ASSFLAGRYEQF | TRBJ2-1 | TRBV13
ASRLGGLNTEAF | TRBJ1-1 | TRBV7-3
AISQGLNEKLF | TRBJ1-4 | TRBV10-3
ASRPRLAPSSYEQY | TRBJ2-7 | TRBV28
ASSYSIIRANNEQF | TRBJ2-1 | TRBV6-5
ASSPDEGRWTDTQY | TRBJ2-3 | TRBV9
ASRPAGRAGETQY | TRBJ2-5 | TRBV19
ASSQDEQREAGSMF | TRBJ2-1 | TRBV4-3
SAEGVNTGELF | TRBJ2-2 | TRBV29-1
ASGQGGYTGELF | TRBJ2-2 | TRBV28
ASSQDRRAGAF | TRBJ1-1 | TRBV4-3
ASSSLAGPDTQY | TRBJ2-3 | TRBV7-3
ASRRASGNEQF | TRBJ2-1 | TRBV7-2
ASSLGGGPYQETQY | TRBJ2-5 | TRBV7-2
ASSLAGGSNQPQH | TRBJ1-5 | TRBV28
ASSEIGGAEGYT | TRBJ1-2 | TRBV9
ASSLRETGEKLF | TRBJ1-4 | TRBV7-9
ASSQDSGGTYEQY | TRBJ2-7 | TRBV4-3
ASSAGQGARPEAF | TRBJ1-1 | TRBV6-1
ASTDSRETQY | TRBJ2-5 | TRBV27
ASSELPGQGGDEQY | TRBJ2-7 | TRBV5-4
ASSLVQGSNEKLF | TRBJ1-4 | TRBV5-4
ASSLRVAASSYNEQF | TRBJ2-1 | TRBV7-2
ASKPGLVGNEQF | TRBJ2-1 | TRBV19
ASFPSGAGGPTDTQY | TRBJ2-3 | TRBV5-1
ASSRTVRDTEAF | TRBJ1-1 | TRBV5-5
ASSTRGRTNTEAF | TRBJ1-1 | TRBV5-1
ASGCRSIRAYRGLAYEQY | TRBJ2-7 | TRBV23-1
ASSGQTDTQY | TRBJ2-3 | TRBV6-5
ASLQGVGQPQH | TRBJ1-5 | TRBV2
ASSAAGLTEQY | TRBJ2-7 | TRBV9